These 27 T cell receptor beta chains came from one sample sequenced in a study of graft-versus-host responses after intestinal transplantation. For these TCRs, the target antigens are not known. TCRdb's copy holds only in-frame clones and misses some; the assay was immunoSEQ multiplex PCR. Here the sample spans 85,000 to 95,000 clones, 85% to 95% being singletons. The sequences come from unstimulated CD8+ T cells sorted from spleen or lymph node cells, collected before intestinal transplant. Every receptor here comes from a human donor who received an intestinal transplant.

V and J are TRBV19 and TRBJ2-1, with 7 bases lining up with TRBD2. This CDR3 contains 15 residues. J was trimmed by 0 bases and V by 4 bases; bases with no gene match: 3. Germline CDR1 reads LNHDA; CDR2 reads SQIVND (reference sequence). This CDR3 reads CASSRSGVSYNEQFF. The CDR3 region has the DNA TGTGCCAGTAGTAGAAGCGGGGTCTCCTACAATGAGCAGTTCTTC.

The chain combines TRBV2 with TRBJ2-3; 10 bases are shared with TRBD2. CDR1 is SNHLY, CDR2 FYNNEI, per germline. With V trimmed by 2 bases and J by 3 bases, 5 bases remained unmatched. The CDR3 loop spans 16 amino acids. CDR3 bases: TGTGCCAGCAGTGAATTGCTAGCGGGAGAGACAGATACGCAGTATTTT. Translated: CASSELLAGETDTQYF.

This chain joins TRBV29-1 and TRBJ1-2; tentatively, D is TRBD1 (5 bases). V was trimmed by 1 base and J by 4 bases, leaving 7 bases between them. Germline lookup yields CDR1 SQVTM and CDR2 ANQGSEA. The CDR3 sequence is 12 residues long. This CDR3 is CSVEGGAYGYTF. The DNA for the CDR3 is TGCAGCGTTGAAGGGGGCGCCTATGGCTACACCTTC. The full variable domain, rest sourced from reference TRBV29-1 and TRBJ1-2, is SAVISQKPSRDICQRGTSLTIQCQVDSQVTMMFWYRQQPGQSLTLIATANQGSEATYESGFVIDKFPISRPNLTFSTLTVSNMSPEDSSIYLCSVEGGAYGYTFGSGTRLTVV.

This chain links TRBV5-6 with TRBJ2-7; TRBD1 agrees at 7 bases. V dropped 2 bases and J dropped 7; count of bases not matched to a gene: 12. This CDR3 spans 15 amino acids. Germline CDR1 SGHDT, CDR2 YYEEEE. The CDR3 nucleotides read TGTGCCAGCAGCTTATGGGACAGCCCTAAGGGGGAGCAGTACTTC. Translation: CASSLWDSPKGEQYF.

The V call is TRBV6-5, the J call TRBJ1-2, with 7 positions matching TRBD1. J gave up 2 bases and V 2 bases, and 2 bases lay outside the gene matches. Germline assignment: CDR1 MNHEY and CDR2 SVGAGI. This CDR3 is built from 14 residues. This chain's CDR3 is CASSYLTGNYGYTF. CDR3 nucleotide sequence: TGTGCCAGCAGTTACCTGACAGGGAACTATGGCTACACCTTC.

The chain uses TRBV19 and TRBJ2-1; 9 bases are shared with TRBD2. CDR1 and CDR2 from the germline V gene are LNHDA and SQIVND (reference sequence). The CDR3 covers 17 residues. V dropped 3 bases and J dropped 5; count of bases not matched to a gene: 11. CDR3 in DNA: TGTGCCAGTAGTATGGTCAGCGGGGGGACACTAAACAATGAGCAGTTCTTC. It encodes CASSMVSGGTLNNEQFF.

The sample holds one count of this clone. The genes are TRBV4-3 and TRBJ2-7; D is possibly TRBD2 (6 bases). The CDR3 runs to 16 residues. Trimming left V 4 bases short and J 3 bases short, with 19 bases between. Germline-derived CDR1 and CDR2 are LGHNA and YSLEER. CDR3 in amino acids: CASSRGEHSRFYEQYF. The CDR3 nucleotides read TGCGCCAGCAGCCGGGGGGAGCACTCCAGATTCTACGAGCAGTACTTC.

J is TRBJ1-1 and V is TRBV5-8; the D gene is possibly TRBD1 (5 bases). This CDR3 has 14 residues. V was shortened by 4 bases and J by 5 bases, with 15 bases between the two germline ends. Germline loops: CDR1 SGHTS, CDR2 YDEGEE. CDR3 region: CASSRPGGDTEAFF. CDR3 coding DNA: TGTGCCAGCAGCCGGCCGGGGGGGGATACTGAAGCTTTCTTT.

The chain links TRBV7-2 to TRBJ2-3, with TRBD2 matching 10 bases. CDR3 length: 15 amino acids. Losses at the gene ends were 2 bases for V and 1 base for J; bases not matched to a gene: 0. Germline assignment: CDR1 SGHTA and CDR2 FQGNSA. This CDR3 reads CASSLLAGGTDTQYF. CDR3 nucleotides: TGTGCCAGCAGCTTACTAGCGGGGGGCACAGATACGCAGTATTTT. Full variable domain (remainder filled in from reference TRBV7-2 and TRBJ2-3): GAGVSQSPSNKVTEKGKDVELRCDPISGHTALYWYRQSLGQGLEFLIYFQGNSAPDKSGLPSDRFSAERTGGSVSTLTIQRTQQEDSAVYLCASSLLAGGTDTQYFGPGTRLTVL.

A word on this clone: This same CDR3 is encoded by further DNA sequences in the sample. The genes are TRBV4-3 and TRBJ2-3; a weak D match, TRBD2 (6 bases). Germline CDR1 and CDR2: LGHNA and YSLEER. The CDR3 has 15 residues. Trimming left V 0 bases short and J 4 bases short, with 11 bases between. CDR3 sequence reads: CASSQEVAGPDTQYF. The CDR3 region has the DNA TGCGCCAGCAGCCAAGAAGTGGCGGGGCCAGATACGCAGTATTTT.

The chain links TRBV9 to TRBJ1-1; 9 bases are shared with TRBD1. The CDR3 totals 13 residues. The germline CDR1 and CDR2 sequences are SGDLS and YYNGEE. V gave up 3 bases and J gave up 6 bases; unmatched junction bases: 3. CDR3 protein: CASSAGQGSEAFF. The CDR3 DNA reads TGTGCCAGCAGCGCCGGACAGGGGTCTGAAGCTTTCTTT.

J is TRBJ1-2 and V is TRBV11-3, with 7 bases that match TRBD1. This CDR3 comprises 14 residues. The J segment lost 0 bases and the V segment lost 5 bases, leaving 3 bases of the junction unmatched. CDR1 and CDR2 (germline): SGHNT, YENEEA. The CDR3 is CASSDGTANYGYTF. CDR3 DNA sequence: TGTGCCAGCAGCGACGGGACAGCTAACTATGGCTACACCTTC. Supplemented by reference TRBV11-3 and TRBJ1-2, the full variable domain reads EAGVVQSPRYKIIEKKQPVAFWCNPISGHNTLYWYLQNLGQGPELLIRYENEEAVDDSQLPKDRFSAERLKGVDSTLKIQPAELGDSAVYLCASSDGTANYGYTFGSGTRLTVV.

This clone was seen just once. The CDR3: CASSRTSGGNNEQFF. As DNA, the CDR3 is TGTGCCAGTAGTAGGACTAGCGGGGGGAACAATGAGCAGTTCTTC. The chain employs TRBV19 and TRBJ2-1; 14 nucleotides line up with TRBD2. Trimming took 4 bases from V and 5 from J; bases not matched to a gene: 1. The germline gives CDR1 LNHDA, CDR2 SQIVND (reference sequence). This CDR3 region has 15 residues.

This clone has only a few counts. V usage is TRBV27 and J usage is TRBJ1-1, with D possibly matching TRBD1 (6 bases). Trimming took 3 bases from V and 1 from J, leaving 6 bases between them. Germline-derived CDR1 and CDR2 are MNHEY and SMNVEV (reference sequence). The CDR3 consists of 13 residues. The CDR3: CASSLGANTEAFF. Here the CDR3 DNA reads TGTGCCAGCAGTTTGGGGGCGAACACTGAAGCTTTCTTT.

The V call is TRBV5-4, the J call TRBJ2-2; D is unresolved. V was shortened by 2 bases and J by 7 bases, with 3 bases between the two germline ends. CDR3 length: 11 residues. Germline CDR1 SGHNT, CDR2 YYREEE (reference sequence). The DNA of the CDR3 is TGTGCCAGCAGCTTTAGCGGGGAGCTGTTTTTT. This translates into CASSFSGELFF.

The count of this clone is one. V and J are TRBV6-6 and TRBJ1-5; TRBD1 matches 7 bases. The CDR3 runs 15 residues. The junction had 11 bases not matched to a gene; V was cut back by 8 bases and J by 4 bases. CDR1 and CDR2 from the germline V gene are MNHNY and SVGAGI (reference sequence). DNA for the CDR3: TGTGCCAGCCTGAACGACAGGGAAGTAAATCAGCCCCAGCATTTT. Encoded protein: CASLNDREVNQPQHF.

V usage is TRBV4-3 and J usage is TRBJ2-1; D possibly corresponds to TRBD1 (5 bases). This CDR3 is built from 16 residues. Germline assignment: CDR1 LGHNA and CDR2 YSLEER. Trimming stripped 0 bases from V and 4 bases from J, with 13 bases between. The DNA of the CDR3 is TGCGCCAGCAGCCAAGAATGGGGCAGTACGTACAATGAGCAGTTCTTC. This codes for CASSQEWGSTYNEQFF.

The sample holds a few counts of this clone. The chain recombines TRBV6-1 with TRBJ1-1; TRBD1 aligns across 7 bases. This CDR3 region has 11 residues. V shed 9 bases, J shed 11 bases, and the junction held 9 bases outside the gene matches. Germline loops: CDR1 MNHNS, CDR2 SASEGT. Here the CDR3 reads CARSRGPGAFF. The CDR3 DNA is TGTGCCAGATCGAGGGGGCCGGGCGCTTTCTTT.

The CDR3 loop reads CASSYGTGSYEQYF. In DNA form, the CDR3 reads TGTGCCAGCAGTTACGGGACAGGGTCCTACGAGCAGTACTTC. The rearrangement links TRBV7-6 to TRBJ2-7; TRBD1 aligns across 9 bases. V shed 6 bases and J 1 base; nucleotides not matched to a gene: 4. Germline CDR1 and CDR2: SGHVS and FNYEAQ. This CDR3 comprises 14 residues.

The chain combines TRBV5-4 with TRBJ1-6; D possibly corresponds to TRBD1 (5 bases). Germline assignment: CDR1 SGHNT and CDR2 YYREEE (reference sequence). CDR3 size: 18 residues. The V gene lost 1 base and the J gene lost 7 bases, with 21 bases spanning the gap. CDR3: CASSLKSPRDGGNSPLHF. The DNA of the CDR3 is TGTGCCAGCAGCTTGAAGTCTCCCCGGGACGGGGGGAATTCACCCCTCCACTTT.

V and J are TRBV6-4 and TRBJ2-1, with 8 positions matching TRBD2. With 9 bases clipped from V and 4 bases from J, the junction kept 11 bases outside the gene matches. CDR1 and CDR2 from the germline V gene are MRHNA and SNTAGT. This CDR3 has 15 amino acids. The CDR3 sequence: CARQNRTSPYNEQFF. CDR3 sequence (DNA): TGTGCCAGACAGAATCGGACTAGCCCATACAATGAGCAGTTCTTC.

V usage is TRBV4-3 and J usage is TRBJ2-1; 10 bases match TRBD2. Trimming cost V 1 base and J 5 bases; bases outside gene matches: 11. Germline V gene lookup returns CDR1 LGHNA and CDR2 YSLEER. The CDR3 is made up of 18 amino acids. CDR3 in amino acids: CASSQARSGGAINNEQFF. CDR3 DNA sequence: TGCGCCAGCAGCCAAGCTCGAAGCGGGGGGGCCATAAACAATGAGCAGTTCTTC.

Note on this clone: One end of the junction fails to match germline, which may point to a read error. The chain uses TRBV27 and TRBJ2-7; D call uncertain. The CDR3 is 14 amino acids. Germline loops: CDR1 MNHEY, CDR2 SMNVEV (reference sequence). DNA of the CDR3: TGTGCCAGCAGTGCCCGACTCCTATCCTACGAGCAGCACTTC. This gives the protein CASSARLLSYEQHF.

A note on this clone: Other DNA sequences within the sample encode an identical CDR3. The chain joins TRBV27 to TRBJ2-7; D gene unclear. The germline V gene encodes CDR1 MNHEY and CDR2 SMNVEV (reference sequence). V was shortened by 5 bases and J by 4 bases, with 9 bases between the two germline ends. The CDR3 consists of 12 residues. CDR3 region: CASSPNSYEQYF. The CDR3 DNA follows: TGTGCCAGCAGTCCCAATAGTTACGAGCAGTACTTC.

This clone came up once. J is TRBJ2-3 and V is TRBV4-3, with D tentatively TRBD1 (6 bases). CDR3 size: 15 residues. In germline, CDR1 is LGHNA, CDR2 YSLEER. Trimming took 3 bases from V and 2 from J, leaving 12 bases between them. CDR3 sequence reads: CASSHYRTATDTQYF. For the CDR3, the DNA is TGCGCCAGCAGCCATTACCGGACAGCCACAGATACGCAGTATTTT.

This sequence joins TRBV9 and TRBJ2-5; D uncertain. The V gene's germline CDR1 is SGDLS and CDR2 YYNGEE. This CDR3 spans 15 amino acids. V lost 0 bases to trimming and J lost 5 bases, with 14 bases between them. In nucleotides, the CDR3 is TGTGCCAGCAGCGTAGATGTTTTCCACGGGGAGACCCAGTACTTC. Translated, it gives CASSVDVFHGETQYF.

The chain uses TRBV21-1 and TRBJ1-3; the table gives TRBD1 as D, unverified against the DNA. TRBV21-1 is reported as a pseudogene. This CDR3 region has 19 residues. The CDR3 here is CASSTRLRDRGSNGNTIYF. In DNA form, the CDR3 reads TGTGCCAGCAGCACTCGCCTCCGGGACAGGGGGTCCAATGGAAACACCATATATTTT.